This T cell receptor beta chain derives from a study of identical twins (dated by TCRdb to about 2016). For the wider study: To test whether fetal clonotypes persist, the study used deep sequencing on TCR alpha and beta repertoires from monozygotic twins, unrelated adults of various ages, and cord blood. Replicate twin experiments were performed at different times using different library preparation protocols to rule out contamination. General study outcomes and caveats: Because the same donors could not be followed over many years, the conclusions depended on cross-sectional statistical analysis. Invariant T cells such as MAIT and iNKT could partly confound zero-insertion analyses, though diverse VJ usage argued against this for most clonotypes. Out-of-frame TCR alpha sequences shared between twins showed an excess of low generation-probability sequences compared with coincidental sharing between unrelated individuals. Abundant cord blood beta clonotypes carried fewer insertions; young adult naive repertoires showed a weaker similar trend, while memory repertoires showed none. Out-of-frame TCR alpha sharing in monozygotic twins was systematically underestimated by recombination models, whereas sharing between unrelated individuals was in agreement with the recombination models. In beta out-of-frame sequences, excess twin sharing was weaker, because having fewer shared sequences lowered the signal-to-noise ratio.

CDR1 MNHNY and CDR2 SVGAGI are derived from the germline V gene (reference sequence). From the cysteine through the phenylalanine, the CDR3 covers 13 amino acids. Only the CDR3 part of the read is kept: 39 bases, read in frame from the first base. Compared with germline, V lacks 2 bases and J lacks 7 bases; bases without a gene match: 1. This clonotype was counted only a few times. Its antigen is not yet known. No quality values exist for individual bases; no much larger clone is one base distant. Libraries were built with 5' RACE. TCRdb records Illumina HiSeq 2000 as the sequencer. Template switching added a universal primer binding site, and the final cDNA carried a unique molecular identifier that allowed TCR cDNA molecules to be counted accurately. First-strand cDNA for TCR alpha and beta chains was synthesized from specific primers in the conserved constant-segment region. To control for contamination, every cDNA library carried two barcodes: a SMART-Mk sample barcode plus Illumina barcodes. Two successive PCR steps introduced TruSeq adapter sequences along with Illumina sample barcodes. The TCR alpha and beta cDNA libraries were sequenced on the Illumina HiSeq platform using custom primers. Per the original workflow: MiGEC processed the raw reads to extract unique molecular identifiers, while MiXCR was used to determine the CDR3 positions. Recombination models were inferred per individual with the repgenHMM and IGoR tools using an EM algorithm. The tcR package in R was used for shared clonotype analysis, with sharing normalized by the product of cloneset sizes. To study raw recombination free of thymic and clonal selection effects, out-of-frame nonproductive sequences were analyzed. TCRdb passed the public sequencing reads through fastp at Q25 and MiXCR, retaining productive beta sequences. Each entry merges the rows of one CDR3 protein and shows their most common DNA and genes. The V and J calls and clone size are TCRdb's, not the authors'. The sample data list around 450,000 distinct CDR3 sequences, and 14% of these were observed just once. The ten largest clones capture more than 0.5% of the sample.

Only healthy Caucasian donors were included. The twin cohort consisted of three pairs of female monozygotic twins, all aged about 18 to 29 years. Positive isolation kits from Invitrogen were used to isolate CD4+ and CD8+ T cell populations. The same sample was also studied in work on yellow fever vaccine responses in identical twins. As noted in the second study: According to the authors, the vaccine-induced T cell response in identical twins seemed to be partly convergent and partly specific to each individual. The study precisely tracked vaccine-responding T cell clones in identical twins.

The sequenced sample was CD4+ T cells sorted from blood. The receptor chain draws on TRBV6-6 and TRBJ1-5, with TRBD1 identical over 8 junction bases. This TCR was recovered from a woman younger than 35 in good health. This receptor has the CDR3 CASSYGQGQPQHF. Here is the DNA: TGTGCCAGCAGTTACGGACAGGGACAGCCCCAGCATTTT.